Described below is a single T cell receptor beta chain sequence and its context. Its antigen is currently unknown. The data are from a study of cytomegalovirus exposure and HLA in healthy donors. Study background: Researchers found that just over 80% of about 400 genotyped donors fell within the Caucasian-associated ancestry cluster. Study results and caveats: In the analysis, some V segments, TRBV6-2 and TRBV6-3 included, were excluded as indistinguishable. Across donors, presence/absence analyses took sequencing depth to be roughly uniform.

This PCR relied on a set of 60 Vbeta primers and 13 Jbeta primers. Repertoires were generated with immunoSEQ multiplex PCR, while TCRdb's copy carries only in-frame clones and drops some. Among over 200,000 clones listed, about three quarters were seen once. CDR3 length: 11 amino acids. The V gene lost 3 bases and the J gene lost 3 bases, with 3 bases spanning the gap. Germline CDR1 and CDR2: SGHAT and FQDESV (reference sequence). This sequence joins TRBV11-1 and TRBJ2-7, with D unresolved. This receptor was taken from a woman aged 55-75 years in good health and CMV-seropositive. The specimen was PBMCs. CDR3 amino acids: CASSFRYEQYF. CDR3 nucleotide sequence: TGTGCCAGCAGCTTTCGCTACGAGCAGTACTTC.